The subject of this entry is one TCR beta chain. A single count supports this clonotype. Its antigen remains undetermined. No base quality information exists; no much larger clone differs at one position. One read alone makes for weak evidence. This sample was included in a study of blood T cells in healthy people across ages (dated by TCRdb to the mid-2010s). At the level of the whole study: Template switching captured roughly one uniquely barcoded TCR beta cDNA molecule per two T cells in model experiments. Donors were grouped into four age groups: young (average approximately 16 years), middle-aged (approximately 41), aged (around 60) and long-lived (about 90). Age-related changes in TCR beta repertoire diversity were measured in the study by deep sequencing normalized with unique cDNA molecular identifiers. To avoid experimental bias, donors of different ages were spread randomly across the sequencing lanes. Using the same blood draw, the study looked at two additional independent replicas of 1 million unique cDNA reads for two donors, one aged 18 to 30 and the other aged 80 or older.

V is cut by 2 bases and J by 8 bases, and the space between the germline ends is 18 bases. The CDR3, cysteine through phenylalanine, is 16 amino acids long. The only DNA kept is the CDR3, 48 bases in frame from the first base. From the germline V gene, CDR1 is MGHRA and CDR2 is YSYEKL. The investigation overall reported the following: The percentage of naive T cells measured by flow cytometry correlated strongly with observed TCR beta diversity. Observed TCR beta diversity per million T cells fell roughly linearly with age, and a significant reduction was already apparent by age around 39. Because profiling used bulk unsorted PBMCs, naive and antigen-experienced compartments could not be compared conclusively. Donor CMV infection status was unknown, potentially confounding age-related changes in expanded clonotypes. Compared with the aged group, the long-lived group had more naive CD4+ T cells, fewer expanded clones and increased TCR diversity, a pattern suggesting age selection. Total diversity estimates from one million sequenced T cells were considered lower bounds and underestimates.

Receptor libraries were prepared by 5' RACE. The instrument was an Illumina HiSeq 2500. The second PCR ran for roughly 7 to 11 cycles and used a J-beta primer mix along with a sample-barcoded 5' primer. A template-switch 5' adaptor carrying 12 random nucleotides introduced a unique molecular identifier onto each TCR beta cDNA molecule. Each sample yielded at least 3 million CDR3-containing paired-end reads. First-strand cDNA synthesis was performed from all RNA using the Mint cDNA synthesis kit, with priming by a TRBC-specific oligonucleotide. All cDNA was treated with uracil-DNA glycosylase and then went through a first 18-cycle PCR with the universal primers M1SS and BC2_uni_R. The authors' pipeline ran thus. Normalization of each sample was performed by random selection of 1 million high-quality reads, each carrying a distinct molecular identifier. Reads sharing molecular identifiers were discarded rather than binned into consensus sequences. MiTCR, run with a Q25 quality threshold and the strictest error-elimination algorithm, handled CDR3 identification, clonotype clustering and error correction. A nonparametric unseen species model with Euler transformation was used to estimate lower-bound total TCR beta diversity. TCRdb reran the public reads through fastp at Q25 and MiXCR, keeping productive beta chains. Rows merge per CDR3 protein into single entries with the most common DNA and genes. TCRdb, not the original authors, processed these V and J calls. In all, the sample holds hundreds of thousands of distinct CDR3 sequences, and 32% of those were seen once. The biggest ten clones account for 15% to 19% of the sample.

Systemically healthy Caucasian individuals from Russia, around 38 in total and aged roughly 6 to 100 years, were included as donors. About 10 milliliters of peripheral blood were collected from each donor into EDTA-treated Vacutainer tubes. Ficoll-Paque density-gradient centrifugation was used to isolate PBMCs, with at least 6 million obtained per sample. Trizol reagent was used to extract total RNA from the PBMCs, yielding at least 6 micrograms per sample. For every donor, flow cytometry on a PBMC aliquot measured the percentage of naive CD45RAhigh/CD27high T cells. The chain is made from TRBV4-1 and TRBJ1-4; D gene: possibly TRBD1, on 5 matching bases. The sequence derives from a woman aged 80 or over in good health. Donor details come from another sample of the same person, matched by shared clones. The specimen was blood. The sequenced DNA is TGCGCCAGCAGCCAAATCTGGGGGACGGAGGGAGAAAAACTGTTTTTT. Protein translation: CASSQIWGTEGEKLFF.